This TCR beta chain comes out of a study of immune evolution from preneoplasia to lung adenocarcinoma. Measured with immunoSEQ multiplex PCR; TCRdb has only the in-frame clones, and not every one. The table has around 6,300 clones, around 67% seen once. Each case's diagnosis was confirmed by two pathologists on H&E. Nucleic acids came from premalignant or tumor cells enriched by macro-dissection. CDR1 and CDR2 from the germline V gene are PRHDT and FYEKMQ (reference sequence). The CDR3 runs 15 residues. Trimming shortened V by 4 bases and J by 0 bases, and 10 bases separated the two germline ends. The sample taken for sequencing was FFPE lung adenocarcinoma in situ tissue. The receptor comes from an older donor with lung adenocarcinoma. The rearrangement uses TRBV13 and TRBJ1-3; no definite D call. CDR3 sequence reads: CASSSDWSSGNTIYF. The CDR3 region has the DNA TGTGCCAGCAGCTCCGACTGGAGCTCTGGAAACACCATATATTTT.